The entry below describes one T cell receptor beta chain. These data come from a study of shared clonotypes between healthy human individuals. Looked up from germline, CDR1 is SQVTM and CDR2 is ANQGSEA. V dropped 4 bases and J dropped 4; count of bases not matched to a gene: 6. CDR3 size: 13 residues. Each sample came from a Caucasian adult donor living in Nashville, Tennessee. The split of CD4+ cells yielded CD45RA+ naive and CD45RA-negative memory subsets. Researchers ran the assay at a deep level. Under the authors' procedure: ImmunoSEQ only sent back junction sequences with no quality scores, so filtering was done differently. The protocol was immunoSEQ multiplex PCR, while the TCRdb copy is restricted to in-frame clones and leaves out a portion. V and J calls and clone size are copied from that table; D and trimming were computed from the DNA. The repertoire includes about 2.4 million clones, 90% to 95% of them detected once, and approximately 0.36% sits in the top ten.

The sequenced sample consisted of naive CD4+ T cells from PBMCs. The subset: CD45RA+ positively selected. The V gene is TRBV29-1, the J gene TRBJ1-2; 7 nucleotides line up with TRBD1. This sequence was found in a man younger than 35 in good health. Some clones in this sample may be carry-over from other donors' samples. The CDR3 region has the DNA TGCAGCGTTGGACAGGGTAGAGGCTATGGCTACACCTTC. Encoded protein: CSVGQGRGYGYTF.